This T cell receptor beta chain was retrieved from a study of blood T cell repertoires in COVID-19. Across the whole study: Italy, Spain and the United States were the sources of the convalescent and acute COVID-19 samples.

As originally analysed: Researchers report that nucleated cell counts were estimated from reference gene primer amplification. Sequencing used immunoSEQ multiplex PCR; TCRdb keeps in-frame clones, though not all of them. That table furnishes V, J and clone size, whereas the DNA furnished D and trimming. The data hold 120,000 to 150,000 clones, with 88% observed a single time. Sequences were obtained from peripheral blood. The origin of this receptor is a human donor in a cohort sampled during active COVID-19.

This CDR3 reads CASRGSGTVTYEQYF. The CDR3 DNA is TGTGCCAGCAGAGGTAGCGGGACCGTGACCTACGAGCAGTACTTC. The genes are TRBV6-5 and TRBJ2-7; TRBD2 agrees at 8 bases. CDR1 and CDR2 (germline): MNHEY, SVGAGI. With 6 bases clipped from V and 2 bases from J, the junction kept 9 bases outside the gene matches. This CDR3 spans 15 amino acids.